This paragraph covers one T cell receptor beta chain sequence. Its target is not known. Each CDR3 protein is one row after TCRdb ran MiXCR on the 5' RACE reads. The table shows a few hundred thousand distinct CDR3 sequences, with around a fifth occurring only once. Germline CDR1 is SGHTA and CDR2 is FQGNSA. This CDR3 contains 15 residues. V was clipped by 5 bases and J by 4 bases, with 17 bases between them. This sample was included in a study of T-cell memory formation after mild COVID-19. Whole-study context: The two donors had largely donor-specific TCR clusters.

Study conclusions and caveats: Contracting clones localized mainly to CM and EM when CD4+ and mainly to EMRA when CD8+. Day 15 to 85 contracting clones showed balanced CD4/CD8; later expanders leaned CD4+. Detection of some responders pre-infection suggested pre-existing cross-reactive memory T cells participated.

The sample was PBMCs or a T cell subset sorted from them (not recorded which). This clonotype was sampled from a man aged 18 to 30 who had mild COVID-19 (a few samples of this study predate the infection). Cell type and time point are not known. This rearrangement joins TRBV7-2 to TRBJ1-2; D not certain. CDR3: CASSPTLPVSYGYTF. The CDR3 DNA sequence: TGTGCCAGCAGCCCGACCCTCCCAGTTAGCTATGGCTACACCTTC.